This is a list of T cell receptor beta chains from one sample in a study of T cell repertoires in aging, cancer and after chemotherapy. Each CDR3 protein is one row after TCRdb ran MiXCR on the multiplex PCR reads. The sample has about 6,300 distinct CDR3 sequences, roughly 35% seen once. The sample was blood. The receptors derive from a human donor in good health. Each CDR3 is given with its conserved first and last residue. The D gene is left open where the match is weak. The size field is filled for only some rows; it gives once, few, many or a size class.

TRBJ2-3 NA TRBV12-3/TRBV12-4 few CASSSTDTQYF TGTGCCAGCAGTAGCACAGATACGCAGTATTTT
TRBJ1-2 NA TRBV5-1 NA CASSLDPVNYGYTF TGCGCCAGCAGCTTGGATCCGGTTAACTATGGCTACACCTTC
TRBJ2-2 NA TRBV6-1 few CASSEVGSGELFF TGTGCCAGCAGTGAAGTCGGGTCCGGGGAGCTGTTTTTT
TRBJ2-7 TRBD1 TRBV19 few CASTETGYYEQYF TGTGCCAGTACGGAGACAGGGTACTACGAGCAGTACTTC
TRBJ1-4 NA TRBV13 medium-sized CASSRRPGRNEKLFF TGTGCCAGCAGCCGTAGGCCCGGTCGGAATGAAAAACTGTTTTTT
TRBJ2-7 NA TRBV11-3 NA CASSHSYSYEQYF TGTGCCAGCAGTCACAGCTACTCCTACGAGCAGTACTTC
TRBJ1-6 NA TRBV19 few CASSNRQALHF TGTGCCAGTAGTAATAGACAGGCCCTCCACTTT
TRBJ1-3 NA TRBV19 NA CASMAVGNTIYF TGTGCCAGTATGGCTGTTGGAAACACCATATATTTT
TRBJ2-3 NA TRBV27 few CASKAGEPDTQYF TGTGCCAGCAAAGCAGGGGAGCCAGATACGCAGTATTTT
TRBJ2-1 NA TRBV19 NA CASSINVELGNEQFF TGTGCCAGTAGTATAAATGTTGAGTTGGGCAATGAGCAGTTCTTC
TRBJ2-3 NA TRBV19 medium-sized CASRMSSATDTQYF TGTGCCAGTCGGATGAGCTCGGCCACAGATACGCAGTATTTT
TRBJ2-7 NA TRBV27 NA CASSKLQGRGHEQYF TGTGCCAGTTCAAAGCTACAGGGAAGAGGACACGAGCAGTACTTC
TRBJ1-2 NA TRBV29-1 medium-sized CSVDQLYGYTF TGCAGCGTTGATCAGCTCTATGGCTACACCTTC
TRBJ1-5 NA TRBV6-5 few CATSKGGPNQPQHF TGTGCCACCTCTAAGGGGGGTCCGAATCAGCCCCAGCATTTT
TRBJ2-3 NA TRBV12-3/TRBV12-4 medium-sized CASSLVPTDTQYF TGTGCCAGCAGTTTAGTCCCAACAGATACGCAGTATTTT
TRBJ2-2 TRBD2 TRBV6-1 NA CARRNPSGGGGGELFF TGTGCCAGACGGAACCCTAGCGGGGGGGGTGGCGGGGAGCTGTTTTTT
TRBJ1-6 NA TRBV11-3 NA CASTRTRDLYSPLHF TGTGCCAGCACCCGGACAAGGGACTTATATTCACCCCTCCACTTT
TRBJ1-6 TRBD1 TRBV19 medium-sized CASSQTGGNSPLHF TGTGCCAGTAGTCAGACAGGGGGGAATTCACCCCTCCACTTT
TRBJ2-7 TRBD2 TRBV20-1 NA CSAKRGSYEQYF TGCAGTGCTAAGCGGGGGTCCTACGAGCAGTACTTC
TRBJ2-1 TRBD1 TRBV6-5 few CASSLNHRDRLNEQFF TGTGCCAGCAGTCTTAACCATAGGGACAGGCTCAATGAGCAGTTCTTC
TRBJ2-7 NA TRBV18 NA CASSPMRGEGYEQYF TGTGCCAGCTCACCCATGAGGGGGGAAGGATACGAGCAGTACTTC
TRBJ1-1 TRBD1 TRBV13 NA CASSGRGGWNTEAFF TGTGCCAGCAGCGGCAGGGGGGGCTGGAACACTGAAGCTTTCTTT
TRBJ1-5 NA TRBV6-2/TRBV6-3 medium-sized CASSYNRPKPNQPQHF TGTGCCAGCAGTTACAACAGGCCGAAACCTAATCAGCCCCAGCATTTT
TRBJ2-1 NA TRBV5-4 NA CASSSGPINEQFF TGTGCCAGCAGCTCTGGTCCTATCAATGAGCAGTTCTTC
TRBJ2-5 TRBD2 TRBV5-6 once CASSLVGREGRETQYF TGCGCCAGCAGCTTGGTCGGCAGGGAGGGTAGGGAGACCCAGTACTTC
TRBJ1-5 NA TRBV19 NA CASSRQPYSNQPQHF TGTGCCAGTAGTCGACAGCCTTATAGCAATCAGCCCCAGCATTTT
TRBJ2-5 NA TRBV11-1 medium-sized CASSPQGRTQYF TGTGCCAGCAGCCCCCAGGGGCGGACCCAGTACTTC
TRBJ1-1 NA TRBV18 NA CASSPSQMNTEAFF TGTGCCAGCTCACCATCCCAAATGAACACTGAAGCTTTCTTT
TRBJ2-1 NA TRBV29-1 medium-sized CSVSSYNEQFF TGCAGCGTCAGCTCCTACAATGAGCAGTTCTTC
TRBJ1-2 NA TRBV19 few CASNLKGSPNYGYTF TGTGCCAGTAACCTAAAGGGCAGCCCTAACTATGGCTACACCTTC
TRBJ2-2 NA TRBV11-1 medium-sized CASSRASTGELFF TGTGCCAGCAGCCGAGCTAGCACCGGGGAGCTGTTTTTT
TRBJ2-1 NA TRBV18 few CASSPSVGEYNEQFF TGTGCCAGCTCACCCTCCGTGGGGGAGTACAATGAGCAGTTCTTC
TRBJ2-3 TRBD2 TRBV10-3 NA CAISAETSGGADTQYF TGTGCCATCAGTGCCGAGACTAGCGGGGGTGCAGATACGCAGTATTTT
TRBJ1-5 TRBD1 TRBV27 NA CASSLSPTGVQPQHF TGTGCCAGCAGTCTCTCCCCGACAGGGGTTCAGCCCCAGCATTTT